The 18 T cell receptor beta chains below all came from one sample that was sequenced in a study of regulatory T cells in long-lasting Graves disease. Time point specified: persistent/refractory GD, antithyroid drugs over 5 years with positive TRAb. From PBMCs, RNA was extracted and then used to make the TCR library. In building TCR beta libraries, iRepertoire HTBI primers were used together with Arm-PCR of CDR3 regions. TCRdb re-called the multiplex PCR reads with MiXCR, one entry per CDR3 protein. The top ten hold roughly three fifths of the sample, which has 310,000 or so distinct CDR3 sequences, around a fifth seen once. Material: peripheral blood mononuclear cells (PBMCs), obtained when the disease was refractory, from a patient treated with antithyroid drugs. These receptor sequences come from a female donor with Graves disease.

This clonotype has ten or more counts. V and J are TRBV20-1 and TRBJ2-5, with unresolved D. CDR1 DFQATT and CDR2 SNEGSKA come from the germline V gene (reference sequence). The V end lost 4 bases, the J end lost 5 bases, and 11 bases lay between the germline ends. The CDR3 totals 12 residues. CDR3 loop: CSAKDTLETQYF. DNA of the CDR3: TGCAGTGCTAAAGACACACTGGAGACCCAGTACTTC.

To note about this clonotype: This sequence is one base from a far larger clone and is likely a read error. The rearrangement uses TRBV9 and TRBJ2-7; 9 bases are shared with TRBD2. The germline CDR1 and CDR2 sequences are SGDLS and YYNGEE. The CDR3 runs 14 residues. Losses at the gene ends were 4 bases for V and 12 bases for J; bases not matched to a gene: 14. This CDR3 is CASSSNLAGALPYF. For the CDR3, the DNA is TGTGCCAGCAGCTCGAATTTAGCGGGAGCCCTTCCGTACTTC.

A word on this clonotype: A much larger clone sits a single nucleotide away, making a read error possible. The chain links TRBV28 to TRBJ1-5, with 9 bases matching TRBD1. Germline V CDR1 and CDR2: MDHEN, SYDVKM. The CDR3 length is 15 residues. CDR3 protein: CAGRPDRGEDQPQHF. DNA for the CDR3: TGTGCCGGCAGACCGGACAGGGGTGAGGATCAGCCCCAGCATTTT.

This clonotype was picked up many times. The gene calls are TRBV7-8 and TRBJ1-2; no clear D. Germline V gene lookup returns CDR1 SGHVS and CDR2 FQNEAQ. V lost 2 bases and J lost 3, with 10 bases in between. This CDR3 comprises 14 residues. The CDR3 reads CASSLKQWDYGYTF. In nucleotides, the CDR3 is TGTGCCAGCAGCTTAAAGCAGTGGGACTATGGCTACACCTTC.

The chain couples TRBV9 to TRBJ2-3; D is unresolved. The CDR3 loop spans 16 amino acids. Trimming cost V 4 bases and J 2 bases, with 17 bases left between them. Looked up from germline, CDR1 is SGDLS and CDR2 is YYNGEE. The CDR3 reads CASSPQGRSATDTQYF. CDR3 coding DNA: TGTGCCAGCAGCCCCCAAGGCCGAAGCGCCACAGATACGCAGTATTTT.

The chain combines TRBV6-5 with TRBJ2-4, with 8 bases that match TRBD2. The J segment lost 0 bases and the V segment lost 0 bases, leaving 4 bases of the junction unmatched. This CDR3 contains 17 residues. CDR1 and CDR2 (germline): MNHEY, SVGAGI. CDR3 bases: TGTGCCAGCAGTTACTCTACTAGCGGAATAGCCAAAAACATTCAGTACTTC. The encoded protein is CASSYSTSGIAKNIQYF.

The CDR3 bases are TGCGCCAGCAGCTCGTGGCCGACCGCCTACGAGCAGTACTTC. Its protein product is CASSSWPTAYEQYF. The rearrangement joins TRBV5-1 to TRBJ2-7; D not resolved. CDR1 is SGHRS, CDR2 YFSETQ, per germline. The CDR3 contains 14 residues. V was clipped by 3 bases and J by 2 bases, with 12 bases between them.

This clonotype came up many times. The chain recombines TRBV28 with TRBJ1-1; D is unclear. Germline values: CDR1 MDHEN, CDR2 SYDVKM. The length of the CDR3 is 15 residues. V was pared by 5 bases and J by 3 bases, with 16 bases between. This CDR3 reads CASSTKGYSYTEAFF. CDR3 in DNA: TGTGCCAGCAGTACAAAGGGATACAGTTACACTGAAGCTTTCTTT.

V gene TRBV7-2 combines with J gene TRBJ1-2; 8 bases line up with TRBD1. This CDR3 has 13 amino acids. V lost 4 bases to trimming and J lost 10 bases; unmatched junction nucleotides: 8. Germline CDR1 and CDR2: SGHTA and FQGNSA. Written as DNA, the CDR3 is TGTGCCAGCAGCTCACAGGGGGTGGATGACTACACCTTC. The encoded protein is CASSSQGVDDYTF.

This clonotype was observed a few times. A much larger clone differs from this one at a single base, so this may be a read error. The J gene is TRBJ1-1, the V gene TRBV19; D is unresolved. CDR1 and CDR2 (germline): LNHDA, SQIVND (reference sequence). The CDR3 has 13 residues. The CDR3 nucleotides read TGTGTCAGTAGTATAGGCAGGAACACTGAAGCTTTCTTT. Its protein is CVSSIGRNTEAFF.

The J gene is TRBJ1-1, the V gene TRBV10-3, with 7 bases identical to TRBD1. CDR1 is ENHRY, CDR2 SYGVKD, per germline. The V and J ends lost 6 bases and 1 base, in that order; junction bases with no gene match: 2. The CDR3 loop spans 13 amino acids. CDR3 coding DNA: TGTGCCATCAGCGACAGGGAGAACACTGAAGCTTTCTTT. Protein: CAISDRENTEAFF.

This clonotype occurred many times. CDR3 DNA sequence: TGTGCCAGCGTTCCGGGACAGGGGGGCGGCTACACCTTC. Protein product: CASVPGQGGGYTF. The chain uses TRBV12-3 or TRBV12-4 and TRBJ1-2, with 11 bases that match TRBD1. Trimming removed 8 bases from V and 8 bases from J; junction bases left unmatched: 7. CDR3 length equals 13 residues.

This clonotype was seen a few times. The rearrangement uses TRBV7-2 and TRBJ1-5; possible D gene TRBD1, 5 bases. Germline assignment: CDR1 SGHTA and CDR2 FQGNSA. The CDR3 covers 13 residues. The V and J ends lost 8 bases and 2 bases respectively, with 10 bases between them. This chain's CDR3 is CASGGGGNQPQHF. For the CDR3, the DNA is TGTGCCAGCGGGGGGGGGGGCAATCAGCCCCAGCATTTT.

This rearrangement joins TRBV7-9 to TRBJ2-1; the match to TRBD2 covers 14 bases. Germline V gene data show CDR1 as SEHNR and CDR2 as FQNEAQ (reference sequence). V lost 3 bases to trimming and J lost 8 bases; unmatched junction nucleotides: 9. This CDR3 contains 17 residues. CDR3 in DNA: TGTGCCAGCAGCTTCGCAGGGACTAGCGGGAGTCGGGATGAGCAGTTCTTC. This translates into CASSFAGTSGSRDEQFF.

The chain recombines TRBV20-1 with TRBJ1-2; no clear D. This CDR3 has 15 residues. Looked up from germline, CDR1 is DFQATT and CDR2 is SNEGSKA (reference sequence). Trimming cost V 0 bases and J 0 bases, with 11 bases left between them. The CDR3 region is CSARDPGVANYGYTF. The CDR3 DNA reads TGCAGTGCTAGAGACCCCGGGGTAGCTAACTATGGCTACACCTTC.

Many counts were recorded for this clonotype. The V gene is TRBV6-1, the J gene TRBJ1-5; 8 bases match TRBD1. The CDR3 length is 13 residues. CDR1 and CDR2 (germline): MNHNS, SASEGT. With 6 bases clipped from V and 6 bases from J, the junction kept 4 bases outside the gene matches. The chain's CDR3 is CASSGQGGQPQHF. The CDR3 bases are TGTGCCAGCAGCGGACAGGGTGGTCAGCCCCAGCATTTT.

J is TRBJ2-7 and V is TRBV7-9; D may match TRBD1 or TRBD2 (5 bases each). Germline lookup yields CDR1 SEHNR and CDR2 FQNEAQ (reference sequence). The CDR3 is 16 amino acids. The V gene lost 4 bases and the J gene lost 0 bases, with 16 bases spanning the gap. CDR3: CASSSPGPGSSYEQYF. Written as DNA, the CDR3 is TGTGCCAGCAGCTCACCGGGACCCGGAAGCTCCTACGAGCAGTACTTC.

This clonotype came up many times. This chain joins TRBV12-3 or TRBV12-4 and TRBJ2-6, with no clear D. The CDR3 is 14 residues long. Trimming took off 6 bases at V and 0 bases at J, with 6 bases between the two ends. The CDR3 coding sequence is TGTGCCAGCAGCTTTACCTCTGGGGCCAACGTCCTGACTTTC. Its protein is CASSFTSGANVLTF.